This T cell receptor beta chain was retrieved from a study of blood T cell repertoires in COVID-19. About the research overall: Sites across the United States, Italy and Spain contributed samples from acute and convalescent COVID-19.

Generated by immunoSEQ multiplex PCR, the TCRdb table keeps only in-frame clones and is missing some. Seen here are 60,000 or so clones, around four fifths observed once, and the top ten hold around an eighth. This clone was found a few times. V shed 5 bases and J shed 9 bases, with 14 bases lying between them. The germline V gene has CDR1 SEHNR and CDR2 FQNEAQ (reference sequence). This CDR3 is 13 amino acids long. Sequencing input: peripheral blood. The sequence was collected from a human donor in a cohort sampled during active COVID-19. This chain uses TRBV7-9 with TRBJ1-5, with no clear D. Here the CDR3 reads CASSHGSLGPQHF. The CDR3 DNA sequence: TGTGCCAGCAGCCACGGGAGTCTAGGGCCCCAGCATTTT. Full variable domain (remainder filled in from reference TRBV7-9 and TRBJ1-5): DTGVSQNPRHKITKRGQNVTFRCDPISEHNRLYWYRQTLGQGPEFLTYFQNEAQLEKSRLLSDRFSAERPKGSFSTLEIQRTEQGDSAMYLCASSHGSLGPQHFGDGTRLSIL.